Below, one T cell receptor beta chain is given with its context. Its cognate antigen is unknown. The V and J ends lost 3 bases and 4 bases respectively, with 9 bases between them. Germline V gene lookup returns CDR1 LGHNT and CDR2 FRNRAP. This CDR3 has 13 residues. Profiling relied on immunoSEQ multiplex PCR, and the TCRdb table lists in-frame clones only, not all of them. The sample includes approximately 150,000 clones, 93% of them seen just once. The sample comes from a study of T cell responses to AZD1222 COVID-19 vaccine. Findings of the study overall: Across spike, vaccine-associated CD4 TCRs were found, dominant at 160-218 and 743-854. Nearly half of spike-specific TCRs reportedly target variant regions that are unmutated in the B.1.351 and B.1.1.7 variants.

The chain joins TRBV12-5 to TRBJ1-1; the D is unclear. This specimen was peripheral blood, taken on day 0 of MenACWY control vaccination. The sequence was collected from an adult in good health. CDR3 loop: CASGLFRGTEAFF. CDR3 coding DNA: TGTGCTAGTGGTTTATTCCGGGGCACTGAAGCTTTCTTT.